This T cell receptor beta chain was obtained from a study of metastatic and nonmetastatic thyroid tumors. TCRdb re-analyzed the PCR reads through MiXCR. The repertoire includes 6,500 to 8,500 clones, 25% to 35% of them detected once, and 30% sits in the top ten. Thyroid surgery took place with no prior treatment in any patient. Material for sequencing was tumor tissue. The TCR originated in a female donor with papillary thyroid cancer or a benign thyroid nodule (not recorded which). Some clones in this sample may be carry-over from other donors' samples.

This CDR3 is CASSLRTVGHTEAFF. For the CDR3, the DNA is TGTGCCAGCAGTCTTCGGACAGTGGGGCACACTGAAGCTTTCTTT. J is TRBJ1-1 and V is TRBV6-1; possibly TRBD1 for D (6 bases). V was shortened by 5 bases and J by 3 bases, with 16 bases between the two germline ends. The CDR3 extends over 15 amino acids. Germline V CDR1 and CDR2: MNHNS, SASEGT.